The present TCR beta chain was sequenced within a study of T cell repertoires in cytomegalovirus infection (dated by TCRdb to about 2019). Regarding the research as a whole: Peptide stimulations targeted recently identified HLA-C-restricted CMV epitopes, whose presentation resists viral immunomodulation, together with well-studied HLA-B-restricted epitopes. Donor HLA type was relevant to the analysis, because carriage of CMV infection together with the matching HLA type was indicated by public TCR beta signatures. Here is what the overall study found, with its caveats: The ex vivo response was dominated by HLA-C-restricted CMV-specific TCR beta clonotypes, which also provided the single most frequent clonotype in two of eight donors. In both this cohort and an independent approximately 370-donor cohort, the cumulative frequency of public TCR beta family members distinguished carriers of CMV infection plus the relevant HLA type.

Interpreted using the paper, the treatment or condition label stands for: in vitro stimulation with specific CMV peptide epitopes to enrich CMV-specific T cells. Taken from cysteine to phenylalanine, the CDR3 has 15 residues. Only CDR3 DNA remains: 45 bases, in frame from the first base. V sheds 5 bases and J sheds 3 bases, leaving 15 bases between their ends. From a lookup of the germline V gene, CDR1 and CDR2 are MNHNS and SASEGT. Points on this clonotype: Its antigen is not yet known. The input lacks base qualities; no much larger clone sits a single base away.

The run used an Illumina HiSeq 1500. TCRdb ran its own pipeline on the public reads, namely fastp trimming at Q25 and MiXCR clone calling, and kept in-frame beta chains. Entries that share a CDR3 protein sequence are merged under the most common genes and DNA. The sample includes 680,000 or so distinct CDR3 sequences, with about 30% observed a single time. Clones ranked in the top ten supply approximately 18% of the sample. The receptor chain draws on TRBV6-1 and TRBJ2-3; perhaps TRBD1 is the D gene, with 6 bases matching. The sample consisted of cultured PBMCs, taken from culture after CMV antigen stimulation. The TCR originated in a human donor in good health (CMV status not recorded). Some clones in this sample may be carry-over from other donors' samples. The DNA sequence is TGTGCCAGCAGTCCTATCGGGACACTAACAGATACGCAGTATTTT. This is translated as CASSPIGTLTDTQYF.